This passage covers 2 T cell receptor beta chains from one sample sequenced in a study of OX40 agonist ivuxolimab in advanced cancers. Profiled with immunoSEQ multiplex PCR; TCRdb holds only in-frame clones, not every one. The repertoire includes roughly 98,000 clones, approximately 80% of them detected once, and over 1.3% sits in the top ten. Sample: CD4+ or CD8+ T cells sorted from blood, taken in a trial of the OX40 agonist ivuxolimab. The receptors stem from an adult with an advanced solid tumor such as melanoma, head and neck, liver or kidney cancer.

The chain joins TRBV7-2 to TRBJ1-4; the D gene is possibly TRBD1 (5 bases). The CDR3 consists of 15 residues. Per germline, CDR1 SGHTA and CDR2 FQGNSA. The ends were cut back, 5 bases at V and 5 bases at J, with 15 bases in the middle. CDR3 DNA sequence: TGTGCCAGCAGCCCCCTCCCGGGGGGGAATGAAAAACTGTTTTTT. Its translation is CASSPLPGGNEKLFF.

The chain recombines TRBV4-1 with TRBJ1-2; D not certain. Trimming shortened V by 4 bases and J by 12 bases, and 21 bases separated the two germline ends. Germline values: CDR1 MGHRA, CDR2 YSYEKL. The CDR3 runs 14 residues. The CDR3 DNA reads TGCGCCAGCAGCCCCGGGCCAATCCTCGGGGTTGACACCTTC. This gives the protein CASSPGPILGVDTF.